Detailed here is one T cell receptor beta chain. Antigen: not known. This entry comes from a study of blood T cells in healthy people across ages. Overall study findings and caveats: Long-lived donors exceeded aged donors in naive CD4+ cells and diversity.

Germline V CDR1 and CDR2: SGHKS, YYEKEE (reference sequence). The CDR3 covers 15 residues. V shed 3 bases and J shed 4 bases, with 16 bases lying between them. Using a J-beta primer mix together with a sample-barcoded 5' primer, a second PCR was run for roughly 7 to 11 cycles. All samples yielded 3 million or more CDR3-containing paired-end reads. MiXCR, run by TCRdb on the 5' RACE reads, gives a single entry per CDR3 protein. The sample includes 650,000 to 1,000,000 distinct CDR3 sequences, about 42% of them seen just once. This TCR came from an elderly man in good health. The V and J genes are TRBV5-5 and TRBJ2-5, with D tentatively TRBD2 (5 bases). Sequencing used blood. Here the CDR3 reads CASSSGIFNGETQYF. CDR3 in DNA: TGTGCCAGCAGCTCGGGGATCTTTAACGGAGAGACCCAGTACTTC.